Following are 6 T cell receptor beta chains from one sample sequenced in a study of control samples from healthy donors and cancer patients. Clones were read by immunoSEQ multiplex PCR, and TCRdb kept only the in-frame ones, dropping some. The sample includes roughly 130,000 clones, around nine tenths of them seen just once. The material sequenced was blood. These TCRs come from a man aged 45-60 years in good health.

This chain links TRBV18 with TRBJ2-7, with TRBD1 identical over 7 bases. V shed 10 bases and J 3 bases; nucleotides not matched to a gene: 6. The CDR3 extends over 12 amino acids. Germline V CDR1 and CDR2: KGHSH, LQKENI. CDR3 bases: TGTGCCACCGGGACAGTCTACTACGAGCAGTACTTC. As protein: CATGTVYYEQYF.

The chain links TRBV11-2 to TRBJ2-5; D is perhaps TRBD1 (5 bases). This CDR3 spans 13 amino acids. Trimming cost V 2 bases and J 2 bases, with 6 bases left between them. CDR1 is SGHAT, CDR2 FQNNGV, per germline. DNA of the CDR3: TGTGCCAGCAGCTTAAGACAGCAAGAGACCCAGTACTTC. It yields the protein CASSLRQQETQYF.

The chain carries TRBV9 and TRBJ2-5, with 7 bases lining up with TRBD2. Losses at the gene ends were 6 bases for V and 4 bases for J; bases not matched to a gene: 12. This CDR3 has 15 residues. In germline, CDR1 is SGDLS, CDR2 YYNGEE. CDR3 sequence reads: CASKRGGGLLETQYF. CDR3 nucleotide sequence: TGTGCCAGCAAAAGAGGCGGGGGACTTTTAGAGACCCAGTACTTC.

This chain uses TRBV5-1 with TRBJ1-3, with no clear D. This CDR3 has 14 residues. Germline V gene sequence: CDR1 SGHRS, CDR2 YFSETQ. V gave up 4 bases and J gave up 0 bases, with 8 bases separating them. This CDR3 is CASSAAHSGNTIYF. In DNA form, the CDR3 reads TGCGCCAGCAGCGCGGCCCACTCTGGAAACACCATATATTTT. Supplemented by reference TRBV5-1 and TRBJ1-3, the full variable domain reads KAGVTQTPRYLIKTRGQQVTLSCSPISGHRSVSWYQQTPGQGLQFLFEYFSETQRNKGNFPGRFSGRQFSNSRSEMNVSTLELGDSALYLCASSAAHSGNTIYFGEGSWLTVV.

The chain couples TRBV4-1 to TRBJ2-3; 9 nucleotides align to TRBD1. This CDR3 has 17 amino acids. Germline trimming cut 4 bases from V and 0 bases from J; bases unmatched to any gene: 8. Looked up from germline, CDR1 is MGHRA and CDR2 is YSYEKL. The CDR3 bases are TGCGCCAGCAGCCCCAGGGGACAGGGCGAAAGCACAGATACGCAGTATTTT. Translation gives CASSPRGQGESTDTQYF.

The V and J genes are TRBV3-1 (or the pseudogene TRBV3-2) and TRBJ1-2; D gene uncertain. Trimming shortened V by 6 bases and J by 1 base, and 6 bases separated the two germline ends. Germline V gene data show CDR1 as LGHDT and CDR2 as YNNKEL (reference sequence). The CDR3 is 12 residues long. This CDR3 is CASRNSNYGYTF. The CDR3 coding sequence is TGTGCCAGCAGGAACAGTAACTATGGCTACACCTTC.